Following are 17 T cell receptor beta chains from one sample sequenced in a study of T cells in Graves' hyperthyroidism and ophthalmopathy. Researchers amplified the TCR beta CDR3 regions from RNA transcripts. First-round RT-PCR targeting the TCR CDR3 was performed with the HTBI primer set. TCRdb analysed the multiplex PCR reads with MiXCR anew, one entry per CDR3 protein. The table records a few hundred thousand distinct CDR3 sequences, 15% to 19% of them present only once. The sequencing sample was made of blood. Every receptor here comes from a woman aged 25-40 years with Graves' hyperthyroidism.

At least ten counts were recorded for this clonotype. This chain uses TRBV20-1 with TRBJ2-5; 9 positions match TRBD2. V lost 0 bases to trimming and J lost 5 bases; unmatched junction nucleotides: 7. Germline CDR1 is DFQATT and CDR2 is SNEGSKA (reference sequence). The CDR3 totals 15 residues. CDR3 in DNA: TGCAGTGCTAGAGATAGGGCGACTAGCGGCGAGACCCAGTACTTC. This sequence encodes CSARDRATSGETQYF.

This clonotype was observed a few times. The chain carries TRBV29-1 and TRBJ1-1; TRBD1 agrees at 8 bases. The length of the CDR3 is 14 residues. Germline trimming cut 4 bases from V and 5 bases from J; bases unmatched to any gene: 9. The germline V gene has CDR1 SQVTM and CDR2 ANQGSEA. This chain's CDR3 is CSVGGGQGATEAFF. The DNA of the CDR3 is TGCAGCGTTGGTGGTGGTCAGGGGGCGACTGAAGCTTTCTTT.

This clonotype was detected a few times. V is TRBV15 and J is TRBJ2-3; 11 bases match TRBD2. Per germline, CDR1 LNHNV and CDR2 YYDKDF (reference sequence). The CDR3 contains 17 residues. Losses at the gene ends were 4 bases for V and 3 bases for J; bases not matched to a gene: 9. In DNA form, the CDR3 reads TGTGCCACCAGCACACATGATAGCGGGAGGGCGACAGATACGCAGTATTTT. Protein: CATSTHDSGRATDTQYF.

The CDR3 DNA reads TGTGCCAGCAGTTACTCTAGCGGGACTGGTAATGAGCAGTTCTTC. Translating it yields CASSYSSGTGNEQFF. This chain uses TRBV6-5 with TRBJ2-1; TRBD2 aligns across 8 bases. CDR1 MNHEY and CDR2 SVGAGI come from the germline V gene. This CDR3 has 15 residues. V was pared by 0 bases and J by 7 bases, with 5 bases of the junction left unmatched.

V and J are TRBV19 and TRBJ1-2, with D possibly matching TRBD1 (5 bases). CDR3 length: 15 amino acids. V was shortened by 3 bases and J by 8 bases, with 19 bases between the two germline ends. CDR1 LNHDA and CDR2 SQIVND come from the germline V gene (reference sequence). The CDR3 protein is CASSITGPSVAGYTF. Here the CDR3 DNA reads TGTGCCAGTAGTATTACGGGGCCCTCCGTTGCCGGCTACACCTTC.

The J gene is TRBJ1-6, the V gene TRBV6-2 or TRBV6-3, with D unresolved. There are 15 residues in the CDR3. The ends were cut back, 5 bases at V and 4 bases at J, with 12 bases in the middle. Per germline, CDR1 MNHEY and CDR2 SVGEGT. CDR3 sequence: CASSAANGYNSPLHF. The DNA for the CDR3 is TGTGCCAGCAGTGCCGCGAACGGTTATAATTCACCCCTCCACTTT.

This clonotype has a count of ten or more. The chain is built from TRBV11-1 and TRBJ1-6; possible D gene TRBD1, 6 bases. The V gene's germline CDR1 is SGHAT and CDR2 FQDESV (reference sequence). The CDR3 extends over 15 amino acids. Trimming removed 5 bases from V and 9 bases from J, with 17 bases in between. CDR3 nucleotide sequence: TGTGCCAGCAGCGGCCTACAGGGTTTCTCTTCACCCCTCCACTTT. Its protein product is CASSGLQGFSSPLHF.

Ten or more counts support this clonotype. The genes are TRBV7-2 and TRBJ2-7; D is possibly TRBD1 (6 bases). Germline lookup yields CDR1 SGHTA and CDR2 FQGNSA. The CDR3 sequence is 13 residues long. Trimming took off 5 bases at V and 3 bases at J, with 11 bases between the two ends. The CDR3 DNA sequence: TGTGCCAGCAGCCCGGGACATCACTACGAGCAGTACTTC. Translated, it gives CASSPGHHYEQYF.

This clonotype was found many times. The rearrangement joins TRBV5-6 to TRBJ2-1; D remains ambiguous. Trimming took 2 bases from V and 6 from J, leaving 9 bases between them. The V gene's germline CDR1 is SGHDT and CDR2 YYEEEE. The CDR3 runs 13 residues. CDR3 protein: CASSFYSSNEQFF. CDR3 in DNA: TGTGCCAGCAGCTTCTACTCCAGCAATGAGCAGTTCTTC.

The gene calls are TRBV5-6 and TRBJ1-2; D not resolved. Germline lookup yields CDR1 SGHDT and CDR2 YYEEEE. This CDR3 is 17 amino acids long. V lost 0 bases, J lost 7 bases, and 22 bases lay in between. CDR3 sequence reads: CASSLDDRPYLAGGYTF. DNA for the CDR3: TGTGCCAGCAGCTTGGATGACCGGCCCTATTTAGCCGGTGGCTACACCTTC. The complete variable domain, with remaining parts taken from reference TRBV5-6 and TRBJ1-2, reads DAGVTQSPTHLIKTRGQQVTLRCSPKSGHDTVSWYQQALGQGPQFIFQYYEEEERQRGNFPDRFSGHQFPNYSSELNVNALLLGDSALYLCASSLDDRPYLAGGYTFGSGTRLTVV.

This clonotype was counted a few times. A read error may produce the germline difference seen at one junction end. The chain couples TRBV7-2 to TRBJ1-1; D ambiguous. The CDR3 contains 13 residues. Looked up from germline, CDR1 is SGHTA and CDR2 is FQGNSA. CDR3 nucleotide sequence: TGTGCCAGCAGCTTAGCGGGGAGCACTGAAGCTCTCTTT. It specifies CASSLAGSTEALF.

This clonotype was seen many times. The rearrangement uses TRBV15 and TRBJ2-7; 10 bases are shared with TRBD2. The germline CDR1 and CDR2 sequences are LNHNV and YYDKDF (reference sequence). The CDR3 contains 16 residues. J was trimmed by 1 base and V by 5 bases; bases with no gene match: 8. CDR3 region: CATSPTRTSGSYEQYF. The CDR3 DNA reads TGTGCCACCAGCCCGACCCGGACTAGCGGATCCTACGAGCAGTACTTC.

The rearrangement joins TRBV19 to TRBJ2-3; no definite D call. Looked up from germline, CDR1 is LNHDA and CDR2 is SQIVND (reference sequence). Trimming cost V 3 bases and J 10 bases, with 14 bases left between them. This CDR3 has 13 residues. The CDR3 nucleotides read TGTGCCAGTAGTATCAATGGCCCAAAGGCGCAGTATTTT. As protein: CASSINGPKAQYF.

This clonotype has a count of ten or more. This chain links TRBV12-3 or TRBV12-4 with TRBJ1-5; a possible D gene is TRBD1 (5 bases). Between the trimmed V and J ends, which lost 3 bases and 4 bases, there was a span of 13 bases. There are 15 residues in the CDR3. CDR3 sequence: CASSFWGMGNQPQHF. The CDR3, as DNA: TGTGCCAGCAGTTTCTGGGGGATGGGGAATCAGCCCCAGCATTTT.

This clonotype was seen many times. The V gene is TRBV3-1, the J gene TRBJ1-2; TRBD1 matches 7 bases. This CDR3 is 14 amino acids long. Germline-derived CDR1 and CDR2 are LGHDT and YNNKEL (reference sequence). After removal of 1 base from V and 8 bases from J, the junction contained 7 bases not matched to a gene. CDR3 sequence reads: CASSQAYRGQGYTF. In DNA, the CDR3 is TGTGCCAGCAGCCAAGCCTACAGGGGCCAAGGCTACACCTTC.

In this sample, this clonotype turned up a few times. V is TRBV30 and J is TRBJ2-1, with TRBD2 identical over 8 bases. V lost 4 bases to trimming and J lost 10 bases; unmatched junction nucleotides: 9. Germline CDR1 is GTSNPN and CDR2 is SVGIG (reference sequence). This CDR3 contains 13 residues. The CDR3, as DNA: TGTGCCTGGAAGACTAGCGTCTTTATGGAGCAGTTCTTC. Protein sequence: CAWKTSVFMEQFF.

This clonotype occurred many times. The chain has TRBV18 and TRBJ1-5; 7 bases agree with TRBD1. The germline V gene encodes CDR1 KGHSH and CDR2 LQKENI. Trimming cost V 0 bases and J 7 bases; bases outside gene matches: 6. CDR3 length: 15 residues. Here the CDR3 reads CASSPPQGESQPQHF. Here the CDR3 DNA reads TGTGCCAGCTCACCACCCCAGGGGGAGTCACAGCCCCAGCATTTT.